The 26 T cell receptor beta chains below all came from one sample that was sequenced in a study of cytotoxic CD8 clonotypes in ibrutinib-treated CLL. Data came from immunoSEQ multiplex PCR; TCRdb stores just in-frame clones and leaves some out. The table has some 130,000 clones, 80% to 90% seen once. This specimen was PBMCs, taken after 24 months of ibrutinib treatment. The receptors here all came from a human donor with chronic lymphocytic leukemia.

This chain joins TRBV15 and TRBJ2-7, with D perhaps being TRBD1 or TRBD2 (5 bases each). This CDR3 comprises 15 residues. Germline CDR1 reads LNHNV; CDR2 reads YYDKDF (reference sequence). The V and J ends lost 5 bases and 4 bases respectively, with 18 bases between them. CDR3 sequence reads: CATSGRRDGVYEQYF. CDR3 coding DNA: TGTGCCACCAGCGGACGAAGGGACGGAGTATACGAGCAGTACTTC.

The chain uses TRBV4-3 and TRBJ2-7, with 9 bases lining up with TRBD2. Germline assignment: CDR1 LGHNA and CDR2 YSLEER. The length of the CDR3 is 17 residues. J gave up 5 bases and V 0 bases, and 11 bases lay outside the gene matches. The CDR3 bases are TGCGCCAGCAGCCAAGATGGAGGGGTAGCGGGGGTCGACGAGCAGTACTTC. It codes for CASSQDGGVAGVDEQYF.

The chain is built from TRBV21-1 and TRBJ1-1; no DNA check was done on the table's D call, TRBD1. TRBV21-1 is a pseudogene segment. The length of the CDR3 is 17 residues. The CDR3 protein is CASSKEGNRTMNTEAFF. As DNA, the CDR3 is TGTGCCAGCAGCAAAGAGGGGAACAGGACCATGAACACTGAAGCTTTCTTT.

The chain is built from TRBV6-5 and TRBJ2-1; D is tentatively TRBD1 or TRBD2 (5 bases each). Germline V lookup: CDR1 MNHEY, CDR2 SVGAGI. This CDR3 contains 16 residues. The V gene lost 2 bases and the J gene lost 1 base, with 12 bases spanning the gap. The CDR3 nucleotides are TGTGCCAGCAGTTACGCGTGGGACCCTTCCTACAATGAGCAGTTCTTC. Residues: CASSYAWDPSYNEQFF.

There are a few counts of this clone. The rearrangement joins TRBV2 to TRBJ2-4; D not certain. The V end lost 8 bases, the J end lost 2 bases, and 4 bases lay between the germline ends. The CDR3 is 11 amino acids. Looked up from germline, CDR1 is SNHLY and CDR2 is FYNNEI. CDR3 protein: CASETKNIQYF. In nucleotides, the CDR3 is TGTGCCAGCGAGACCAAAAACATTCAGTACTTC.

The rearrangement joins TRBV28 to TRBJ1-1; the D gene is possibly TRBD1 (5 bases). The germline V gene has CDR1 MDHEN and CDR2 SYDVKM. The CDR3 sequence is 15 residues long. V was cut by 4 bases and J by 7 bases, with 19 bases left in between. In DNA, the CDR3 is TGTGCCAGCAGTTCCCCCCGGGACGGCATATTTGAAGCTTTCTTT. Its protein product is CASSSPRDGIFEAFF.

The CDR3 reads CASSISVGSGEYF. The CDR3 bases are TGTGCCAGTAGTATTTCTGTGGGGTCGGGAGAGTATTTT. V is TRBV19 and J is TRBJ2-3; possibly TRBD2 for D (6 bases). The CDR3 sequence is 13 residues long. Germline V gene data show CDR1 as LNHDA and CDR2 as SQIVND (reference sequence). Deletions cut 3 bases from V and 13 bases from J, with 17 bases between.

The chain recombines TRBV7-2 with TRBJ2-7; 9 bases fit TRBD1. Looked up from germline, CDR1 is SGHTA and CDR2 is FQGNSA. Losses at the gene ends were 5 bases for V and 4 bases for J; bases not matched to a gene: 3. This CDR3 has 13 residues. The CDR3 protein is CASSPGQGYEQYF. In DNA form, the CDR3 reads TGTGCCAGCAGCCCCGGACAGGGGTACGAGCAGTACTTC.

The rearrangement uses TRBV27 and TRBJ2-7; TRBD2 aligns across 7 bases. The CDR3 spans 15 residues. Per the germline V gene, CDR1 is MNHEY and CDR2 is SMNVEV (reference sequence). The V gene end was trimmed by 8 bases and the J gene end by 3 bases; junction bases not matched to a gene: 13. This CDR3 is CASRKTRDYVYEQYF. CDR3 nucleotides: TGTGCCAGCCGAAAGACCCGGGACTACGTCTACGAGCAGTACTTC.

The rearrangement joins TRBV14 to TRBJ1-1, with TRBD1 identical over 8 bases. The CDR3 is made up of 16 amino acids. V lost 1 base to trimming and J lost 1 base; unmatched junction nucleotides: 5. The germline V gene has CDR1 SGHDN and CDR2 FVKESK. CDR3 sequence: CASSQGPGTGNTEAFF. The CDR3, as DNA: TGTGCCAGCAGCCAAGGCCCCGGGACAGGGAACACTGAAGCTTTCTTT.

V gene TRBV7-9 combines with J gene TRBJ2-7; D gene uncertain. This CDR3 has 12 amino acids. Germline CDR1 is SEHNR and CDR2 is FQNEAQ (reference sequence). Trimming left V 5 bases short and J 4 bases short, with 9 bases between. The CDR3 region has the DNA TGTGCCAGCAGCCGGCCCCCTTACGAGCAGTACTTC. Its protein product is CASSRPPYEQYF.

The rearrangement uses TRBV11-2 and TRBJ1-1; D is unclear. V shed 5 bases and J shed 4 bases, with 17 bases lying between them. The CDR3 sequence is 15 residues long. Germline CDR1 SGHAT, CDR2 FQNNGV. CDR3 residues: CASSPGIGRVTEAFF. The CDR3 DNA sequence: TGTGCCAGCAGCCCCGGCATAGGGCGCGTCACTGAAGCTTTCTTT.

The V call is TRBV2, the J call TRBJ2-1; 8 bases are a match to TRBD2. This CDR3 region has 12 residues. J gave up 6 bases and V 7 bases, and 2 bases lay outside the gene matches. CDR1 is SNHLY, CDR2 FYNNEI, per germline. The CDR3 spells CASKGTSNEQFF. The CDR3 nucleotides read TGTGCCAGCAAAGGGACTAGCAATGAGCAGTTCTTC. Based on the CDR3 plus reference TRBV2 and TRBJ2-1, the full variable domain is EPEVTQTPSHQVTQMGQEVILRCVPISNHLYFYWYRQILGQKVEFLVSFYNNEISEKSEIFDDQFSVERPDGSNFTLKIRSTKLEDSAMYFCASKGTSNEQFFGPGTRLTVL.

This chain uses TRBV4-2 with TRBJ1-1, with D uncertain. Germline V gene data show CDR1 as LGHNA and CDR2 as YNFKEQ. This CDR3 has 15 residues. The V end lost 0 bases, the J end lost 1 base, and 9 bases lay between the germline ends. CDR3 protein: CASSQELRGNTEAFF. The CDR3 DNA follows: TGTGCCAGCAGCCAAGAACTTCGGGGGAACACTGAAGCTTTCTTT.

The rearrangement joins TRBV6-1 to TRBJ1-1; maybe TRBD1 (5 bases). This CDR3 contains 16 residues. The germline CDR1 and CDR2 sequences are MNHNS and SASEGT. Trimming cost V 0 bases and J 0 bases, with 11 bases left between them. The CDR3 DNA reads TGTGCCAGCAGTGAAGCGCCCCCAGGGATGAACACTGAAGCTTTCTTT. Translation gives CASSEAPPGMNTEAFF.

The chain combines TRBV15 with TRBJ2-1, with D unresolved. Trimming stripped 0 bases from V and 10 bases from J, with 10 bases between. Germline V gene data show CDR1 as LNHNV and CDR2 as YYDKDF (reference sequence). The CDR3 contains 13 residues. The CDR3 region is CATSRDPGWEQFF. The CDR3 DNA follows: TGTGCCACCAGCAGAGATCCCGGCTGGGAGCAGTTCTTC.

The V and J genes are TRBV4-1 and TRBJ1-4, with D maybe TRBD1 (6 bases). The length of the CDR3 is 16 residues. V gave up 1 base and J gave up 2 bases, with 11 bases separating them. Germline V CDR1 and CDR2: MGHRA, YSYEKL. The CDR3 spells CASSQVQGWTNEKLFF. The DNA for the CDR3 is TGCGCCAGCAGCCAAGTACAGGGATGGACTAATGAAAAACTGTTTTTT.

The chain links TRBV15 to TRBJ1-3; perhaps TRBD1 as D (6 bases). CDR1 LNHNV and CDR2 YYDKDF come from the germline V gene (reference sequence). This CDR3 comprises 16 residues. Trimming cost V 1 base and J 0 bases, with 10 bases left between them. The chain's CDR3 is CATSRGGGSSGNTIYF. CDR3 nucleotides: TGTGCCACCAGCAGAGGTGGGGGCAGCTCTGGAAACACCATATATTTT.

The CDR3 DNA follows: TGTGCCAGCAGCCCCTCCGGGACGAACCCCTACAATGAGCAGTTCTTC. Encoded protein: CASSPSGTNPYNEQFF. This rearrangement joins TRBV7-2 to TRBJ2-1; D may match TRBD1 or TRBD2 (5 bases each). The V end was cut by 5 bases, the J end by 2 bases, with 16 bases between. In germline, CDR1 is SGHTA, CDR2 FQGNSA. This CDR3 spans 16 amino acids.

This chain connects TRBV27 to TRBJ2-5; D remains unclear. The CDR3 is made up of 14 amino acids. The V gene lost 6 bases and the J gene lost 2 bases, with 13 bases spanning the gap. The germline gives CDR1 MNHEY, CDR2 SMNVEV (reference sequence). The DNA for the CDR3 is TGTGCCAGCAGCGGTGGGATCTCTCAAGAGACCCAGTACTTC. Amino acid sequence: CASSGGISQETQYF.

This sequence joins TRBV29-1 and TRBJ2-3; either TRBD1 or TRBD2 may supply D (5 bases each). The CDR3 extends over 14 amino acids. With 4 bases removed from V and 0 bases from J, the gap between germline ends came to 11 bases. Germline CDR1 is SQVTM and CDR2 is ANQGSEA. The CDR3 spells CSVGGGLSTDTQYF. As DNA, the CDR3 is TGCAGCGTTGGGGGCGGGTTAAGCACAGATACGCAGTATTTT.

This sequence joins TRBV7-8 and TRBJ2-7; 9 nucleotides line up with TRBD2. CDR3 length: 15 residues. The germline gives CDR1 SGHVS, CDR2 FQNEAQ. Losses at the gene ends were 5 bases for V and 4 bases for J; bases not matched to a gene: 9. CDR3 sequence reads: CASSLRAGGLYEQYF. The CDR3 DNA reads as TGTGCCAGCAGCCTTAGGGCGGGAGGGCTTTACGAGCAGTACTTC.

This sequence joins TRBV5-1 and TRBJ2-6; 7 bases agree with TRBD1. The CDR3 consists of 18 residues. Trimming removed 0 bases from V and 0 bases from J; junction bases left unmatched: 6. Germline CDR1 and CDR2: SGHRS and YFSETQ. The CDR3 spells CASSLDGTAYSGANVLTF. The CDR3 bases are TGCGCCAGCAGCTTGGACGGGACAGCTTACTCTGGGGCCAACGTCCTGACTTTC. Full variable domain (rest looked up from reference TRBV5-1 and TRBJ2-6): KAGVTQTPRYLIKTRGQQVTLSCSPISGHRSVSWYQQTPGQGLQFLFEYFSETQRNKGNFPGRFSGRQFSNSRSEMNVSTLELGDSALYLCASSLDGTAYSGANVLTFGAGSRLTVL.

This chain uses TRBV4-1 with TRBJ1-2; 9 nucleotides align to TRBD1. The germline V gene encodes CDR1 MGHRA and CDR2 YSYEKL. V trimming: 0 bases; J trimming: 2 bases; junction bases outside the gene matches: 7. There are 17 residues in the CDR3. CDR3 sequence reads: CASSQEFGQGQNYGYTF. CDR3 nucleotide sequence: TGCGCCAGCAGCCAAGAATTCGGACAGGGGCAGAACTATGGCTACACCTTC.

The rearrangement uses TRBV7-9 and TRBJ2-3; TRBD2 matches at 7 bases. The germline CDR1 and CDR2 sequences are SEHNR and FQNEAQ (reference sequence). V shed 3 bases and J 7 bases; nucleotides not matched to a gene: 22. The CDR3 is made up of 19 amino acids. The CDR3 region is CASSFLAETLRRGTNTQYF. DNA of the CDR3: TGTGCCAGCAGCTTCCTAGCGGAGACCCTACGGCGGGGGACGAATACGCAGTATTTT.

The chain employs TRBV18 and TRBJ2-1; D is perhaps TRBD2 (5 bases). The germline CDR1 and CDR2 sequences are KGHSH and LQKENI. The V end was cut by 1 base, the J end by 7 bases, with 17 bases between. CDR3 length: 16 amino acids. The CDR3 nucleotides are TGTGCCAGCTCACCACAAACTAGTCCAAGAGGGAATGAGCAGTTCTTC. Residues: CASSPQTSPRGNEQFF.